The text below deals with one TCR beta chain. The antigen is undetermined. Germline CDR1 reads SGHDT; CDR2 reads YYEEEE. Deletions cut 0 bases from V and 7 bases from J, with 17 bases between. This CDR3 comprises 16 residues. Generated by immunoSEQ multiplex PCR, the TCRdb table keeps only in-frame clones and is missing some. The table lists under 80,000 clones, more than 85% of them singletons, with 8% to 10% in the top ten. This record belongs to a study of OX40 agonist ivuxolimab in advanced cancers. Looking at the study overall: Enrollees could have had prior anti-PD-1, anti-PD-L1 or anti-CTLA-4 therapy, which about 40% had received. Three patients had partial responses: one hepatocellular carcinoma, two cutaneous melanoma. Findings and caveats of the study: Some nonresponders also had low normalized T-cell clonal expansion.

Peripheral blood came from all dose cohorts at three timepoints. This sample comprised CD4+ or CD8+ T cells sorted from blood, obtained in a trial of the OX40 agonist ivuxolimab. The chain combines TRBV5-6 with TRBJ2-1; TRBD1 is a possible D gene (5 bases). This TCR was sampled from an adult with an advanced solid tumor such as melanoma, head and neck, liver or kidney cancer. CDR3 protein: CASSLDAFQGINEQFF. The CDR3, as DNA: TGTGCCAGCAGCTTGGACGCCTTCCAGGGTATAAATGAGCAGTTCTTC.